Below, 28 T cell receptor beta chains from the same sample are listed, as sequenced in a study of cytomegalovirus exposure and HLA in healthy donors. With 60 Vbeta and 13 Jbeta primers, the PCR was carried out. Assay used: immunoSEQ multiplex PCR; TCRdb lists only in-frame clones, some missing. Among 150,000 to 200,000 clones listed, around 77% were seen once. The sequenced sample consisted of PBMCs. The receptors stem from a female donor in good health and CMV-seronegative.

V is TRBV27 and J is TRBJ2-7; 7 bases agree with TRBD1. J lost 0 bases, V lost 5 bases, and 7 bases had no gene match. There are 15 residues in the CDR3. Germline V gene sequence: CDR1 MNHEY, CDR2 SMNVEV (reference sequence). The CDR3 region has the DNA TGTGCCAGCAGTATCATGACAGGGCTCTCCTACGAGCAGTACTTC. Translating it yields CASSIMTGLSYEQYF.

This chain connects TRBV5-4 to TRBJ2-2; the D gene is possibly TRBD2 (7 bases). The V end lost 0 bases, the J end lost 5 bases, and 17 bases lay between the germline ends. Germline CDR1 is SGHNT and CDR2 is YYREEE (reference sequence). The CDR3 is made up of 17 amino acids. The CDR3 DNA is TGTGCCAGCAGCTTGGGGGTCCGGGGGGCTGATACCGGGGAGCTGTTTTTT. This encodes CASSLGVRGADTGELFF. Filled out from reference TRBV5-4 and TRBJ2-2, the complete variable domain reads ETGVTQSPTHLIKTRGQQVTLRCSSQSGHNTVSWYQQALGQGPQFIFQYYREEENGRGNFPPRFSGLQFPNYSSELNVNALELDDSALYLCASSLGVRGADTGELFFGEGSRLTVL.

This chain uses TRBV18 with TRBJ2-3, with D tentatively TRBD1 (6 bases). Germline V gene lookup returns CDR1 KGHSH and CDR2 LQKENI. The CDR3 covers 13 residues. Deletions cut 5 bases from V and 0 bases from J, with 6 bases between. CDR3 residues: CASSGGSTDTQYF. CDR3 bases: TGTGCCAGCTCAGGGGGCAGCACAGATACGCAGTATTTT.

The rearrangement uses TRBV9 and TRBJ1-1; possible D gene TRBD1, 5 bases. Germline lookup yields CDR1 SGDLS and CDR2 YYNGEE. The CDR3 loop spans 16 amino acids. Trimming pared 2 bases from V and 3 bases from J, leaving 17 bases between. CDR3 nucleotide sequence: TGTGCCAGCAGCGTCACGGCGGGGCAGTATGACACTGAAGCTTTCTTT. Its translation: CASSVTAGQYDTEAFF.

The V call is TRBV7-9, the J call TRBJ1-6; 7 bases fit TRBD1. CDR3 size: 14 residues. V was pared by 1 base and J by 7 bases, with 1 base of the junction left unmatched. Looked up from germline, CDR1 is SEHNR and CDR2 is FQNEAQ (reference sequence). The CDR3 DNA sequence: TGTGCCAGCAGCTTAGAACAGGGGAATTCACCCCTCCACTTT. The encoded protein is CASSLEQGNSPLHF.

The CDR3 DNA sequence: TGCGCCAGCAGGGCCGGGACTCTCATTTCAGATACGCAGTATTTT. It codes for CASRAGTLISDTQYF. V gene TRBV5-1 combines with J gene TRBJ2-3; TRBD2 is a possible D gene (6 bases). The CDR3 is 15 residues long. CDR1 is SGHRS and CDR2 is YFSETQ in the germline V gene. Between the trimmed V and J ends, which lost 5 bases and 4 bases, there was a span of 17 bases.

The genes are TRBV7-2 and TRBJ1-2; no clear D gene. Germline CDR1 SGHTA, CDR2 FQGNSA. Between the trimmed V and J ends, which lost 1 base and 2 bases, there was a span of 8 bases. The CDR3 is made up of 14 amino acids. The CDR3 spells CASSLVGSNYGYTF. In DNA, the CDR3 is TGTGCCAGCAGCTTAGTTGGCTCCAACTATGGCTACACCTTC.

The rearrangement uses TRBV2 and TRBJ2-1; possibly TRBD1 for D (6 bases). Trimming took 1 base from V and 7 from J, leaving 11 bases between them. The germline CDR1 and CDR2 sequences are SNHLY and FYNNEI. The length of the CDR3 is 14 residues. CDR3 DNA: TGTGCCAGCAGTGAAGAGGGGGTAAATAATGAGCAGTTCTTC. This sequence encodes CASSEEGVNNEQFF.

The V call is TRBV5-1, the J call TRBJ2-1; D is perhaps TRBD1 (5 bases). Germline CDR1 reads SGHRS; CDR2 reads YFSETQ. V lost 1 base, J lost 7 bases, and 15 bases lay in between. The CDR3 spans 15 residues. The CDR3 nucleotides read TGCGCCAGCAGCTTGTTTGCTGATAGGGGTAATGAGCAGTTCTTC. This sequence encodes CASSLFADRGNEQFF.

The CDR3 loop reads CAWSVGAAGNTIYF. The CDR3, as DNA: TGTGCCTGGAGTGTAGGGGCAGCTGGAAACACCATATATTTT. The V gene is TRBV30, the J gene TRBJ1-3, with D perhaps matching TRBD1 (5 bases). The germline CDR1 and CDR2 sequences are GTSNPN and SVGIG (reference sequence). The V end was cut by 0 bases, the J end by 2 bases, with 8 bases between. The CDR3 contains 14 residues.

J is TRBJ1-4 and V is TRBV6-1; possibly TRBD1 for D (6 bases). Germline V gene lookup returns CDR1 MNHNS and CDR2 SASEGT. The V end was cut by 2 bases, the J end by 0 bases, with 10 bases between. CDR3 length: 16 amino acids. CDR3 amino acids: CASSEIGTPTNEKLFF. CDR3 DNA sequence: TGTGCCAGCAGTGAAATTGGGACACCAACTAATGAAAAACTGTTTTTT.

The chain employs TRBV7-9 and TRBJ2-3; 7 bases map to TRBD2. The CDR3 extends over 15 amino acids. The V gene end was trimmed by 5 bases and the J gene end by 2 bases; junction bases not matched to a gene: 7. Germline V lookup: CDR1 SEHNR, CDR2 FQNEAQ (reference sequence). The DNA for the CDR3 is TGTGCCAGCAGCAACCCGACTAGCAACACAGATACGCAGTATTTT. As protein: CASSNPTSNTDTQYF. The full variable domain, its missing parts supplied by reference TRBV7-9 and TRBJ2-3, is DTGVSQNPRHKITKRGQNVTFRCDPISEHNRLYWYRQTLGQGPEFLTYFQNEAQLEKSRLLSDRFSAERPKGSFSTLEIQRTEQGDSAMYLCASSNPTSNTDTQYFGPGTRLTVL.

V usage is TRBV7-3 and J usage is TRBJ2-5, with D perhaps matching TRBD1 (5 bases). Germline V gene data show CDR1 as SGHTA and CDR2 as FQGTGA. Trimming shortened V by 4 bases and J by 4 bases, and 13 bases separated the two germline ends. This CDR3 contains 14 residues. The CDR3 reads CASSSSGSRETQYF. In DNA form, the CDR3 reads TGTGCCAGCAGCTCTTCAGGGTCTCGAGAGACCCAGTACTTC. Filled out from reference TRBV7-3 and TRBJ2-5, the complete variable domain reads GAGVSQTPSNKVTEKGKYVELRCDPISGHTALYWYRQSLGQGPEFLIYFQGTGAADDSGLPNDRFFAVRPEGSVSTLKIQRTERGDSAVYLCASSSSGSRETQYFGPGTRLLVL.

CDR3 sequence: CASSYSGSYEQYF. The CDR3 nucleotides are TGTGCCAGCAGTTATAGCGGGAGCTACGAGCAGTACTTC. The genes are TRBV28 and TRBJ2-7, with 9 bases lining up with TRBD2. CDR1 is MDHEN and CDR2 is SYDVKM in the germline V gene. This CDR3 has 13 residues. The trim removed 4 bases at V and 3 bases at J, leaving 1 base unmatched.

This chain connects TRBV19 to TRBJ1-2; 10 positions match TRBD1. The length of the CDR3 is 15 residues. CDR1 and CDR2 (germline): LNHDA, SQIVND (reference sequence). Trimming took 3 bases from V and 4 from J; bases not matched to a gene: 5. CDR3 protein: CASSMGQGIPYGYTF. CDR3 sequence (DNA): TGTGCCAGTAGTATGGGACAGGGGATTCCCTATGGCTACACCTTC.

The V and J genes are TRBV7-6 and TRBJ2-1; no definite D call. CDR1 is SGHVS and CDR2 is FNYEAQ in the germline V gene. With 6 bases removed from V and 5 bases from J, the gap between germline ends came to 14 bases. The CDR3 is made up of 14 amino acids. CDR3 sequence reads: CASSLRGVNNEQFF. In DNA form, the CDR3 reads TGTGCCAGCAGTCTTAGAGGAGTCAACAATGAGCAGTTCTTC.

The chain couples TRBV13 to TRBJ1-3; the match to TRBD1 covers 7 bases. V was pared by 6 bases and J by 0 bases, with 23 bases of the junction left unmatched. Per germline, CDR1 PRHDT and CDR2 FYEKMQ (reference sequence). The CDR3 has 21 amino acids. The CDR3 DNA sequence: TGTGCCAGCAGTAAATCCTACAGGGGTAGTGGGGGTGTGGTCTCTGGAAACACCATATATTTT. Protein: CASSKSYRGSGGVVSGNTIYF.

The chain joins TRBV9 to TRBJ2-1, with TRBD2 matching over 8 bases. CDR1 and CDR2 from the germline V gene are SGDLS and YYNGEE. This CDR3 comprises 18 residues. V shed 1 base, J shed 7 bases, and the junction held 16 bases outside the gene matches. The DNA for the CDR3 is TGTGCCAGCAGCGTATTCCACACGACTAGCGCCGAGTCTAATGAGCAGTTCTTC. Protein product: CASSVFHTTSAESNEQFF.

The chain carries TRBV7-2 and TRBJ1-6, with no clear D. The V gene's germline CDR1 is SGHTA and CDR2 FQGNSA. Trimming removed 5 bases from V and 6 bases from J, with 14 bases in between. This CDR3 has 15 residues. Here the CDR3 reads CASSPQSPANSPLHF. The CDR3 coding sequence is TGTGCCAGCAGCCCACAGTCGCCCGCTAATTCACCCCTCCACTTT.

The V gene is TRBV5-1, the J gene TRBJ2-2; perhaps TRBD2 as D (7 bases). The CDR3 runs to 14 residues. V was clipped by 1 base and J by 5 bases, with 9 bases between them. The germline CDR1 and CDR2 sequences are SGHRS and YFSETQ. The CDR3 is CASSLRGATGELFF. CDR3 nucleotide sequence: TGCGCCAGCAGCTTGCGGGGGGCTACCGGGGAGCTGTTTTTT.

J is TRBJ2-3 and V is TRBV9; TRBD2 matches at 13 bases. Germline assignment: CDR1 SGDLS and CDR2 YYNGEE. This CDR3 is 16 amino acids long. Losses at the gene ends were 4 bases for V and 3 bases for J; bases not matched to a gene: 5. The CDR3 DNA reads TGTGCCAGCAGCAAATTGGGACTAGCGGGGACAGATACGCAGTATTTT. Translation: CASSKLGLAGTDTQYF.

CDR3 coding DNA: TGTGCCAGCAGCTTAGGAGACGGACATCAAAGGAATGAAAAACTGTTTTTT. Encoded protein: CASSLGDGHQRNEKLFF. This sequence joins TRBV7-8 and TRBJ1-4, with D maybe TRBD1 (5 bases). Trimming cost V 1 base and J 5 bases, with 17 bases left between them. CDR1 and CDR2 from the germline V gene are SGHVS and FQNEAQ. This CDR3 contains 17 residues.

The rearrangement uses TRBV5-4 and TRBJ1-6; D unclear. CDR3 length equals 14 residues. V lost 2 bases to trimming and J lost 6 bases, with 9 bases between them. The germline V gene has CDR1 SGHNT and CDR2 YYREEE (reference sequence). The CDR3 coding sequence is TGTGCCAGCAGCTTTGAGAAAGCTAATTCACCCCTCCACTTT. Its protein is CASSFEKANSPLHF.

This clone was counted between two and nine times. CDR3 amino acids: CASSQDRGTGGYGYTF. The CDR3 DNA reads TGCGCCAGCAGCCAAGATCGCGGGACAGGGGGCTATGGCTACACCTTC. V and J are TRBV4-3 and TRBJ1-2; TRBD1 matches 11 bases. Germline CDR1 is LGHNA and CDR2 is YSLEER. V lost 0 bases and J lost 4; bases outside the gene matches: 4. The CDR3 totals 16 residues.

J is TRBJ2-5 and V is TRBV7-2, with D unclear. The V and J ends lost 2 bases and 5 bases respectively, with 9 bases between them. CDR3 length: 13 residues. The germline CDR1 and CDR2 sequences are SGHTA and FQGNSA. The CDR3 protein is CASSLISRETQYF. CDR3 coding DNA: TGTGCCAGCAGCTTAATATCGAGGGAGACCCAGTACTTC.

This clone was seen more than once but under ten times. CDR3 sequence reads: CASSQERRTGGSYEQYF. The CDR3 DNA reads TGCGCCAGCAGCCAAGAAAGGAGGACGGGGGGGTCCTACGAGCAGTACTTC. This chain connects TRBV4-3 to TRBJ2-7; 8 nucleotides agree with TRBD2. J gave up 1 base and V 0 bases, and 8 bases lay outside the gene matches. This CDR3 contains 17 residues. The germline gives CDR1 LGHNA, CDR2 YSLEER.

The V and J genes are TRBV7-8 and TRBJ2-2; a possible D gene is TRBD2 (6 bases). Per germline, CDR1 SGHVS and CDR2 FQNEAQ. There are 15 residues in the CDR3. The germline V and J ends were trimmed by 1 base and 2 bases, with 8 bases remaining between them. CDR3 region: CASSLVAGNTGELFF. In DNA, the CDR3 is TGTGCCAGCAGCTTAGTGGCGGGAAACACCGGGGAGCTGTTTTTT.

The J gene is TRBJ2-3, the V gene TRBV7-6; 16 nucleotides agree with TRBD2. Trimming cost V 5 bases and J 4 bases; bases outside gene matches: 3. Per germline, CDR1 SGHVS and CDR2 FNYEAQ. The CDR3 has 16 amino acids. The CDR3 coding sequence is TGTGCCAGCAGCACGGGGACTAGCGGGAGGGCAGATACGCAGTATTTT. Translating gives CASSTGTSGRADTQYF.